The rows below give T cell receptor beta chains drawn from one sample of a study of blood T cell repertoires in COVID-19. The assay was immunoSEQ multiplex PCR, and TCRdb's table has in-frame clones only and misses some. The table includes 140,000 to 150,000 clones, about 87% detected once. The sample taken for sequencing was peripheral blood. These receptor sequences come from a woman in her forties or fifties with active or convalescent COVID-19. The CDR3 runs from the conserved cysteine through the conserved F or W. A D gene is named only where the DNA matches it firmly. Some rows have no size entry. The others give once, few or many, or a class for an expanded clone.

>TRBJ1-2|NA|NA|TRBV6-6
TGTGCCAGCAGTTATCAGGAAGGCTACACCTTC
CASSYQEGYTF
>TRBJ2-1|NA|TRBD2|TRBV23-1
TGCGCCGGAGAGAGCGGGAGAAGCTCCTACAATGAGCAGTTCTTC
CAGESGRSSYNEQFF
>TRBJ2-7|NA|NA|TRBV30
TGTGCCTGGAGTGACAGCTCCTACGAGCAGTACTTC
CAWSDSSYEQYF
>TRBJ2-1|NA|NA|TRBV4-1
TGCGCCAGCAGCCAAGTTGTCAGAGGAGCTGAGCAGTTCTTC
CASSQVVRGAEQFF
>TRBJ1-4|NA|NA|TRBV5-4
TGTGCCAGCAGCCCTGGGATGGGGCGGGGTGAAAAACTGTTTTTT
CASSPGMGRGEKLFF
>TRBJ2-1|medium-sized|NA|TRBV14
TGTGCCAGCAGCCAAATCGGTGTGAGCTCCTACAATGAGCAGTTCTTC
CASSQIGVSSYNEQFF
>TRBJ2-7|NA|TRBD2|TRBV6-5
TGTGCCAGCAGTAAACGGGGGGGCTACTACGAGCAGTACTTC
CASSKRGGYYEQYF
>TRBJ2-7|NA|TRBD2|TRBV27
TGTGCCAGCAGTTCTAGCGGGAGCGCCTACGAGCAGTACTTC
CASSSSGSAYEQYF
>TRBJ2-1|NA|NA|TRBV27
TGTGCCAGCAGTTTAGTCGGTATTGAGCAGTTCTTC
CASSLVGIEQFF
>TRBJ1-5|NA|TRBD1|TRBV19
TGTGCCAGTAGTATCGGGTTCCGCGTCCGACAGGGTATTCAGCCCCAGCATTTT
CASSIGFRVRQGIQPQHF
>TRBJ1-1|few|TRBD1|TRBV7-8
TGTGCCAGCAGCTCCGGGACAGGGGATGGCACTGAAGCTTTCTTT
CASSSGTGDGTEAFF
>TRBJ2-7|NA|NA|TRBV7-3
TGTGCCAGCAGCTTAATGGGATCTAGCGTGGAGCAGTACTTC
CASSLMGSSVEQYF
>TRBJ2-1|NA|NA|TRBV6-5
TGTGCCAGCAGAGGTGACAGCGTCTACAATGAGCAGTTCTTC
CASRGDSVYNEQFF
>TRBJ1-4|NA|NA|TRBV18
TGTGCCAGCTCCCTCACGACACAGGCCCCGAATGAAAAACTGTTTTTT
CASSLTTQAPNEKLFF
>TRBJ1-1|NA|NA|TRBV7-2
TGTGCCAGCAGCTTAGTTCACGGTACTGAAGCTTTCTTT
CASSLVHGTEAFF
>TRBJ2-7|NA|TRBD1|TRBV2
TGTGCCAGCGTCCGGGACAGGGGTGCCTACGAGCAGTACTTC
CASVRDRGAYEQYF
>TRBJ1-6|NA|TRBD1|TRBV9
TGTGCCAGCAGCGAGGACAGGGGGCACGTGGATAATTCACCCCTCCACTTT
CASSEDRGHVDNSPLHF
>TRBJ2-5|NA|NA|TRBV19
TGTGCCAGTAGTACCAATCCAAACCAAGAGACCCAGTACTTC
CASSTNPNQETQYF
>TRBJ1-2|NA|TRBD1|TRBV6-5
TGTGCCAGCACCCAGGGGGTAGACGGCTACACCTTC
CASTQGVDGYTF
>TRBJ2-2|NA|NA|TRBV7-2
TGTGCCAGCAGCCGTTTTGCGGGGTGGACCGGGGAGCTGTTTTTT
CASSRFAGWTGELFF
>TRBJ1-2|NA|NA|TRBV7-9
TGTGCCAGCAGCAACTCCGGAGACAACTATGGCTACACCTTC
CASSNSGDNYGYTF
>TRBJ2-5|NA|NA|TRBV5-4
TGTGCCAGCAGCTTGGACCTAGCCCAAGAGACCCAGTACTTC
CASSLDLAQETQYF
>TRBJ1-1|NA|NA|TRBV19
TGTGCCAGTAGTATTTCGGACAGTGAAGCTTTCTTT
CASSISDSEAFF
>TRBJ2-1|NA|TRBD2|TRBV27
TGTGCCAGCAGGGTGGGACTAGCGGGAACCGAGCAGTTCTTC
CASRVGLAGTEQFF
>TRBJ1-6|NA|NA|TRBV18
TGTGCCAGCTCACCAGAGACAGAAAATTCACCCCTCCACTTT
CASSPETENSPLHF
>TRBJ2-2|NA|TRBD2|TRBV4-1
TGCGCCAGCAGCCAGATGGGGGGGATCGGCACCGGGGAGCTGTTTTTT
CASSQMGGIGTGELFF
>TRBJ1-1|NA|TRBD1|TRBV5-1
TGCGCCAGCAGCGCCGACAGGGCGAGCACTGAAGCTTTCTTT
CASSADRASTEAFF
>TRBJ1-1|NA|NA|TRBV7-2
TGTGCCAGCAGTACTGGGAGAAGAACTGAAGCTTTCTTT
CASSTGRRTEAFF
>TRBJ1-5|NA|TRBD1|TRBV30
TGTGCCTGGAGTGCTTCTCGACAGGGGTCTCAGCCCCAGCATTTT
CAWSASRQGSQPQHF
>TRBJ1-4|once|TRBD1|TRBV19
TGTGCCAGTTTTCAAGGGGGCGCGGCTGAAAAACTGTTTTTT
CASFQGGAAEKLFF
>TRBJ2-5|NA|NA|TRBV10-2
TGCGCCAGCAGTGTTCGACTGATCCAAGAGACCCAGTACTTC
CASSVRLIQETQYF
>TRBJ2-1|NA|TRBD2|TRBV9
TGTGCCAGCAGCGTCGACGGAGCGGGGTGGAATGAGCAGTTCTTC
CASSVDGAGWNEQFF
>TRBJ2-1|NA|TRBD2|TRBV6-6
TGTGCCAGCAGCTGGGGGGGCCTTACGGGACTAGCGGTATACAATGAGCAGTTCTTC
CASSWGGLTGLAVYNEQFF
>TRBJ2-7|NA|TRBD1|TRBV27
TGTGCCAGCGGTACCCTAACAGGGGCACCCTACGAGCAGTACTTC
CASGTLTGAPYEQYF
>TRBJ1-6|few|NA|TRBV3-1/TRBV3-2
TGTGCCAGCAGCCGAGGTCAGTCTCGAAATTCACCCCTCCACTTT
CASSRGQSRNSPLHF
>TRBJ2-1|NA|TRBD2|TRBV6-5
TGTGCCAGCAGTTACCTACTAGCGGGAGGATACGAGCAGTTCTTC
CASSYLLAGGYEQFF
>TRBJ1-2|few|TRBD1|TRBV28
TGTGCCAGCAGACCCGGCCGACAGGGGAGAAACTATGGCTACACCTTC
CASRPGRQGRNYGYTF
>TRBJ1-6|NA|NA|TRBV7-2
TGTGCCAGCAGCTTAGCTCCCTTATCACCCCTCCACTTT
CASSLAPLSPLHF
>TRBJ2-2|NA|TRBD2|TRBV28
TGTGCCAGCAGTCCGGGACTAGCAGGGACCGGGGAGCTGTTTTTT
CASSPGLAGTGELFF
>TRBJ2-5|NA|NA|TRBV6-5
TGTGCCAGCAGTTATCGGGGAGAGACCCAGTACTTC
CASSYRGETQYF
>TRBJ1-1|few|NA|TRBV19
TGTGCCAGTAGTATAGACCCAGGGAACACTGAAGCTTTCTTT
CASSIDPGNTEAFF
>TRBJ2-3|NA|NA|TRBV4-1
TGCGCCAGCAGCCGCGGAGGCACAGATACGCAGTATTTT
CASSRGGTDTQYF